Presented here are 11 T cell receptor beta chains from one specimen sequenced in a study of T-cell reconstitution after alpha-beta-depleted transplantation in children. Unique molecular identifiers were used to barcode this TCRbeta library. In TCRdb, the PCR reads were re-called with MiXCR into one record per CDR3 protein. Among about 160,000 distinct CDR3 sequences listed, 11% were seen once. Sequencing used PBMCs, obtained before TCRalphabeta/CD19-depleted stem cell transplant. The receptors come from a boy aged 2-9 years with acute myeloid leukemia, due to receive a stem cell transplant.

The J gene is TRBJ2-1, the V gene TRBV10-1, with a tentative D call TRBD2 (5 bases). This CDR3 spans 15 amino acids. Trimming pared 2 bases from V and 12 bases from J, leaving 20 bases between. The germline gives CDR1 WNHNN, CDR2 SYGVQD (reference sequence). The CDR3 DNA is TGCGCCAGCAGTGAGGGAAGTCATTCCGGGGAAGGGCAGTTCTTC. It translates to CASSEGSHSGEGQFF.

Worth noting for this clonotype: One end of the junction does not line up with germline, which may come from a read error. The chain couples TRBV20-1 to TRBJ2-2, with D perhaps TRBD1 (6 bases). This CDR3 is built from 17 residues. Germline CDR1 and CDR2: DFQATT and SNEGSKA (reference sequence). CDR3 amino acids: CCATGYGWVENTGELFF. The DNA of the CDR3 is TGCTGTGCTACAGGGTATGGTTGGGTCGAGAACACCGGGGAGCTGTTTTTT.

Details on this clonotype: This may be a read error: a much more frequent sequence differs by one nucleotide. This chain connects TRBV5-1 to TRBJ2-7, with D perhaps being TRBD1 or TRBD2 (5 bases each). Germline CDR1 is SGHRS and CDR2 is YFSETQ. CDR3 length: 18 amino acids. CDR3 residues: CASSIGTLNLLDSYEQHF. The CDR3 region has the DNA TGCGCCAGCAGCATCGGGACCCTAAACCTACTAGACTCCTACGAGCAGCACTTC. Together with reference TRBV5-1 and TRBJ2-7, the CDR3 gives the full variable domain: KAGVTQTPRYLIKTRGQQVTLSCSPISGHRSVSWYQQTPGQGLQFLFEYFSETQRNKGNFPGRFSGRQFSNSRSEMNVSTLELGDSALYLCASSIGTLNLLDSYEQHFGPGTRLTVT.

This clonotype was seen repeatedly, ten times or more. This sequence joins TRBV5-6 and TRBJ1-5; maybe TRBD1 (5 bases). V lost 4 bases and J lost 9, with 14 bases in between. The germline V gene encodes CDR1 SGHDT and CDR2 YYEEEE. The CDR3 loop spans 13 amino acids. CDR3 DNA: TGTGCCAGCAGCGCGGGGCTCCATCGGCCCCAGCATTTT. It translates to CASSAGLHRPQHF.

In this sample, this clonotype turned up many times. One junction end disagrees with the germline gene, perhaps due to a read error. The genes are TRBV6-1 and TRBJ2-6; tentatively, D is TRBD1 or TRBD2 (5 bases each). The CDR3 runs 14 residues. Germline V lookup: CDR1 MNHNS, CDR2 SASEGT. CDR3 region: CASTVGAGANFLTF. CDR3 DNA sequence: TGTGCCAGCACGGTCGGGGCTGGGGCCAACTTCCTGACTTTC.

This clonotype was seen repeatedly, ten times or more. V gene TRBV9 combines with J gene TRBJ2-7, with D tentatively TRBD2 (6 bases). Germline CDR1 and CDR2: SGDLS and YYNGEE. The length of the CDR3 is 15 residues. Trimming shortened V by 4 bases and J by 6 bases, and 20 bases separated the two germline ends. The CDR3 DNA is TGTGCCAGCAGCCCCCGGGACTTGATGGGGGGCGAGCAGTACGTC. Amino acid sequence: CASSPRDLMGGEQYV.

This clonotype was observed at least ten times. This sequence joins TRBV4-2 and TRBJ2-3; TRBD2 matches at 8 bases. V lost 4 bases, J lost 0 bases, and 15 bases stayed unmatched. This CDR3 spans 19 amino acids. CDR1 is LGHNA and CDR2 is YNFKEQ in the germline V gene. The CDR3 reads CASSRSGTLAGPSTDTQYF. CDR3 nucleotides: TGTGCCAGCAGCCGGTCCGGAACCCTAGCGGGTCCTAGCACAGATACGCAGTATTTT.

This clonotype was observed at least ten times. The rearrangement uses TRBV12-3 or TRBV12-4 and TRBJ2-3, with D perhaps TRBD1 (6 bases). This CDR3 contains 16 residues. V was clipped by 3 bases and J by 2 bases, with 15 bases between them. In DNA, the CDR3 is TGTGCCAGCAGTTTCACAGGGTCCCTCACCACAGATACGCAGTATTTT. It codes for CASSFTGSLTTDTQYF.

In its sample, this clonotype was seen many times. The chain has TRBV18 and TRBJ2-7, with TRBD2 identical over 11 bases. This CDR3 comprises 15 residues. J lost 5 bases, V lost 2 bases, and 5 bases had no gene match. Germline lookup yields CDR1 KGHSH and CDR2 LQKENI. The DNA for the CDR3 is TGTGCCAGCTCACCAACTAGCGGGAGAGTCAACGAGCAGTACTTC. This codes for CASSPTSGRVNEQYF.

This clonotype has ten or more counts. The CDR3 reads CSVGTGRGNTIYF. DNA of the CDR3: TGCAGTGTCGGGACGGGGCGGGGAAACACCATATATTTT. The chain uses TRBV20-1 and TRBJ1-3; a possible D gene is TRBD1 (5 bases). This CDR3 has 13 amino acids. CDR1 is DFQATT, CDR2 SNEGSKA, per germline (reference sequence). Between the trimmed V and J ends, which lost 7 bases and 4 bases, there was a span of 14 bases.

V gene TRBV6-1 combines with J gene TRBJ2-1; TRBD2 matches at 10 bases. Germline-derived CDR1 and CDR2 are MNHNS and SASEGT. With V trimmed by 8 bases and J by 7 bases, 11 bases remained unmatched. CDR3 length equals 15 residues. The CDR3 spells CASGLTSGTRNEQFF. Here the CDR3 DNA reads TGTGCCAGCGGACTAACTAGCGGGACACGAAATGAGCAGTTCTTC.